This TCR beta chain was sequenced in a study of yellow fever vaccine responses in identical twins. General observations from the study: Reported findings indicate that twins' vaccine T cell responses seemed partially convergent, partially personalized.

TCRdb used MiXCR to reprocess the RT-PCR reads, holding one entry per CDR3 protein. Altogether around 33,000 distinct CDR3 sequences are present, about 63% being singletons, with the ten largest covering 4.5%. Concerning this clonotype: Its target is unknown.

The source of this sequence is a woman aged 18 to 35 who received the yellow fever vaccine. Here the sequenced sample was T cells from blood (PBMCs), unsorted or a sorted subset (not recorded which), taken before or after yellow fever vaccination (not recorded which).

This CDR3 reads CAISDNPYNSPLHF. Here the CDR3 DNA reads TGTGCCATCAGTGACAACCCCTATAATTCACCCCTCCACTTT. The chain recombines TRBV10-3 with TRBJ1-6, with unresolved D. Germline assignment: CDR1 ENHRY and CDR2 SYGVKD. Trimming removed 3 bases at V and 2 bases at J, with 5 bases between. The CDR3 covers 14 residues.